The sample holds one count of the clone carrying this TCR beta chain. Trimming stripped 0 bases from V and 3 bases from J, with 7 bases between. The CDR3 sequence is 14 residues long. Germline V gene data show CDR1 as KGHSH and CDR2 as LQKENI. The sample comes from a study of technical replicates of blood from a few donors. Measured with immunoSEQ multiplex PCR; TCRdb has only the in-frame clones, and not every one. Seen here are approximately 58,000 clones, about 88% observed once, and the top ten hold approximately 4.7%. This TCR came from a human donor in good health. Some clones in this sample may be carry-over from other donors' samples. J is TRBJ2-3 and V is TRBV18; tentative D call: TRBD1 (5 bases). The sample comprised PBMCs. The chain's CDR3 is CASSPPYRTDTQYF. The CDR3 coding sequence is TGTGCCAGCTCACCACCCTACAGGACAGATACGCAGTATTTT.